The clone carrying this T cell receptor beta chain was observed at least ten times. Profiling relied on immunoSEQ multiplex PCR, and the TCRdb table lists in-frame clones only, not all of them. The sample records roughly 170,000 clones, 82% being singletons. The CDR3 consists of 12 residues. V was pared by 8 bases and J by 7 bases, with 12 bases between. This specimen comes from a study of blood T cell repertoires in COVID-19. Sequenced sample: PBMCs or T cells enriched from blood (not recorded which). This rearrangement joins TRBV12-3 or TRBV12-4 to TRBJ2-1, with a possible D match to TRBD2 (5 bases). This sequence originates from a man aged 55 to 69 who had recovered from COVID-19. The CDR3 bases are TGTGCCAGCGGGGAGCCGGGGAATGAGCAGTTCTTC. Translation gives CASGEPGNEQFF.